Below, 14 T cell receptor beta chains from the same sample are listed, as sequenced in a study of blood T cell repertoires in COVID-19. Generated by immunoSEQ multiplex PCR, the TCRdb table keeps only in-frame clones and is missing some. The table has just over 650,000 clones, about 87% seen once. The sample was peripheral blood. The receptor source for this set is a woman under 30 with acute or convalescent COVID-19.

This CDR3 reads CASAGQMNTEAFF. CDR3 bases: TGTGCCAGCGCGGGGCAGATGAACACTGAAGCTTTCTTT. The genes are TRBV5-4 and TRBJ1-1; TRBD1 is a possible D gene (5 bases). This CDR3 comprises 13 residues. The V and J ends lost 7 bases and 0 bases respectively, with 10 bases between them. CDR1 and CDR2 from the germline V gene are SGHNT and YYREEE (reference sequence).

CDR3 loop: CASSTQGADTGELFF. In DNA, the CDR3 is TGTGCCAGCAGTACCCAGGGGGCGGACACCGGGGAGCTGTTTTTT. The chain links TRBV6-1 to TRBJ2-2, with 8 bases fitting TRBD1. The CDR3 runs 15 residues. From germline, CDR1 is MNHNS and CDR2 SASEGT. V dropped 5 bases and J dropped 3; count of bases not matched to a gene: 5.

This chain links TRBV6-5 with TRBJ2-7, with 9 positions matching TRBD1. CDR1 and CDR2 (germline): MNHEY, SVGAGI. The V segment lost 7 bases and the J segment 4 bases; nucleotides outside the gene matches: 8. The CDR3 length is 14 residues. CDR3 nucleotide sequence: TGTGCCAGCACTACCGGGACAGGGATATACGAGCAGTACTTC. Amino acid sequence: CASTTGTGIYEQYF.

CDR3 coding DNA: TGTGCCAGCAGCTTGATGACAGTCCTCTACTCTGGGGCCAACGTCCTGACTTTC. It translates to CASSLMTVLYSGANVLTF. The chain is built from TRBV5-4 and TRBJ2-6; maybe TRBD1 (5 bases). The CDR3 has 18 amino acids. The ends were cut back, 1 base at V and 0 bases at J, with 14 bases in the middle. Per the germline V gene, CDR1 is SGHNT and CDR2 is YYREEE (reference sequence).

This chain connects TRBV6-2 or TRBV6-3 to TRBJ1-5; TRBD1 matches 7 bases. V lost 4 bases, J lost 1 base, and 10 bases stayed unmatched. This CDR3 has 17 amino acids. Germline CDR1 and CDR2: MNHEY and SVGEGT. The CDR3 DNA sequence: TGTGCCAGCAGTTCGAGATGGACAGGACTCAGCAATCAGCCCCAGCATTTT. It codes for CASSSRWTGLSNQPQHF.

The genes are TRBV18 and TRBJ2-1; 9 bases align to TRBD1. J was trimmed by 7 bases and V by 0 bases; bases with no gene match: 4. The V gene's germline CDR1 is KGHSH and CDR2 LQKENI. This CDR3 spans 15 amino acids. The DNA for the CDR3 is TGTGCCAGCTCACCACCCCGGGACAGGGTAAATGAGCAGTTCTTC. Protein: CASSPPRDRVNEQFF.

The chain carries TRBV9 and TRBJ1-2; D not resolved. The CDR3 spans 13 residues. V was trimmed by 4 bases and J by 2 bases, leaving 9 bases between them. Germline CDR1 is SGDLS and CDR2 is YYNGEE. Written as DNA, the CDR3 is TGTGCCAGCAGCCCTAGAGAGAACTATGGCTACACCTTC. Translation: CASSPRENYGYTF.

This clone turned up a few times. Here the CDR3 reads CASSDVGGPYEQYF. The CDR3 DNA follows: TGTGCCAGCAGTGATGTGGGGGGACCCTACGAGCAGTACTTC. This sequence joins TRBV2 and TRBJ2-7, with D possibly matching TRBD2 (6 bases). The CDR3 extends over 14 amino acids. V lost 3 bases and J lost 2, with 11 bases in between. The germline gives CDR1 SNHLY, CDR2 FYNNEI.

The rearrangement joins TRBV6-6 to TRBJ1-2; 7 nucleotides line up with TRBD1. The CDR3 length is 14 residues. Trimming cost V 6 bases and J 4 bases; bases outside gene matches: 8. Per germline, CDR1 MNHNY and CDR2 SVGAGI (reference sequence). CDR3: CASSRTGASYGYTF. CDR3 nucleotide sequence: TGTGCCAGCAGCCGGACAGGAGCTTCCTATGGCTACACCTTC.

The V call is TRBV11-1, the J call TRBJ2-1; D possibly corresponds to TRBD1 (6 bases). This CDR3 region has 16 residues. Per germline, CDR1 SGHAT and CDR2 FQDESV (reference sequence). V was trimmed by 5 bases and J by 3 bases, leaving 17 bases between them. The CDR3 DNA follows: TGTGCCAGCAGCCGCCGGGACATCACTCTCTACAATGAGCAGTTCTTC. Protein: CASSRRDITLYNEQFF.

The V call is TRBV9, the J call TRBJ1-2; D is ambiguous. Per germline, CDR1 SGDLS and CDR2 YYNGEE. This CDR3 has 14 residues. Trimming removed 6 bases from V and 2 bases from J, with 14 bases in between. The CDR3, as DNA: TGTGCCAGCACCCCCCGGAGAATAAACTATGGCTACACCTTC. Its protein product is CASTPRRINYGYTF. The full variable domain, rest sourced from reference TRBV9 and TRBJ1-2, is DSGVTQTPKHLITATGQRVTLRCSPRSGDLSVYWYQQSLDQGLQFLIQYYNGEERAKGNILERFSAQQFPDLHSELNLSSLELGDSALYFCASTPRRINYGYTFGSGTRLTVV.

About this clone: This specimen includes other DNA sequences encoding the same CDR3. This chain joins TRBV18 and TRBJ2-7; D unclear. The V and J ends lost 0 bases and 1 base respectively, with 7 bases between them. The CDR3 consists of 14 residues. Germline lookup yields CDR1 KGHSH and CDR2 LQKENI. The CDR3 region has the DNA TGTGCCAGCTCACCACCCCGCGGTTCCTACGAGCAGTACTTC. This translates into CASSPPRGSYEQYF. Filled out from reference TRBV18 and TRBJ2-7, the complete variable domain reads NAGVMQNPRHLVRRRGQEARLRCSPMKGHSHVYWYRQLPEEGLKFMVYLQKENIIDESGMPKERFSAEFPKEGPSILRIQQVVRGDSAAYFCASSPPRGSYEQYFGPGTRLTVT.

The chain joins TRBV30 to TRBJ2-2; 8 bases match TRBD1. This CDR3 comprises 14 residues. J lost 5 bases, V lost 5 bases, and 7 bases had no gene match. Per the germline V gene, CDR1 is GTSNPN and CDR2 is SVGIG (reference sequence). In DNA form, the CDR3 reads TGTGCCTGGCTCGGGGACAGGTGGACCGGGGAGCTGTTTTTT. Its translation is CAWLGDRWTGELFF.

The chain has TRBV6-5 and TRBJ2-5; 7 bases are shared with TRBD1. V was pared by 6 bases and J by 5 bases, with 6 bases of the junction left unmatched. Germline values: CDR1 MNHEY, CDR2 SVGAGI. The CDR3 has 13 residues. The CDR3 region is CASRTGLRETQYF. The CDR3 DNA sequence: TGTGCCAGCAGGACAGGGCTGAGGGAGACCCAGTACTTC.